This T cell receptor beta chain came from a study of blood T cell repertoires in COVID-19. The overall study: COVID-19 samples, acute and convalescent, were from the United States, Italy and Spain. Nucleic acid was either cDNA or gDNA, and it came from T cells, B-cell-depleted T cells, or PBMCs.

In the original processing: The assay estimated nucleated cells by amplifying reference gene primers. TCRdb's copy holds only in-frame clones and misses some; the assay was immunoSEQ multiplex PCR. V, J and clone size reflect that table, while D and trimming were determined from the DNA. The sample comprises 150,000 to 200,000 clones, 75% to 95% of which are singletons, and nearly 0.55% rests with the top ten. Germline V gene sequence: CDR1 KGHDR, CDR2 SFDVKD. The length of the CDR3 is 16 residues. V trimming: 3 bases; J trimming: 4 bases; junction bases outside the gene matches: 10. The sequence came from a man aged 50-59 years with acute or convalescent COVID-19. The specimen sequenced was peripheral blood. The chain links TRBV24-1 to TRBJ2-5; 7 bases are shared with TRBD2. Here the CDR3 reads CATSDLLGGGAETQYF. In nucleotides, the CDR3 is TGTGCCACCAGTGATCTTCTTGGCGGGGGTGCAGAGACCCAGTACTTC.